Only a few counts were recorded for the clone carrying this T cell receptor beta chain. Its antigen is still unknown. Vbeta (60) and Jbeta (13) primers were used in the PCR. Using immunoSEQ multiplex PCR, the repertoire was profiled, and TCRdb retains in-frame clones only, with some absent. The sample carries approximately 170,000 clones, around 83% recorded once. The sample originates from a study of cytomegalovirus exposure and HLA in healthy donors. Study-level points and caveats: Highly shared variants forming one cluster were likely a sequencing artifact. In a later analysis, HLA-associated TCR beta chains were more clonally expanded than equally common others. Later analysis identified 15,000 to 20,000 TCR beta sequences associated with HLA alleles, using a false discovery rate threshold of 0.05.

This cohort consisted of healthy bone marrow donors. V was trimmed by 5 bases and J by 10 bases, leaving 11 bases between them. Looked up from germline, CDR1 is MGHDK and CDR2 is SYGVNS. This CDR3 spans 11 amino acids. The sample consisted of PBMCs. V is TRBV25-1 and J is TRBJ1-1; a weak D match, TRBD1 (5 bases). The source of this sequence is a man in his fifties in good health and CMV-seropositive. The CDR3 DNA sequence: TGTGCCAGCAGTCATTCCCAGGGAGCTTTCTTT. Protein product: CASSHSQGAFF.